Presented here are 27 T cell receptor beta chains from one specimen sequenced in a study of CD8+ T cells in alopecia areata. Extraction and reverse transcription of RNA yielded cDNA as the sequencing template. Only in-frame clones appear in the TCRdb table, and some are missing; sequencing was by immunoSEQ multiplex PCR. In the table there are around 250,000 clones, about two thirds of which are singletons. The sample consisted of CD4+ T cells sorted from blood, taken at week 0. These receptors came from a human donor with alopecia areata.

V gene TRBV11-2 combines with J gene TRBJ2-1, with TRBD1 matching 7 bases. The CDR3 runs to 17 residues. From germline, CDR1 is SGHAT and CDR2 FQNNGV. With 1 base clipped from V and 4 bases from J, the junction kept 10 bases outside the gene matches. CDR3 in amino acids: CASSLGGGDSLYNEQFF. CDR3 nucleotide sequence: TGTGCCAGCAGCTTAGGGGGTGGGGACAGCCTATACAATGAGCAGTTCTTC.

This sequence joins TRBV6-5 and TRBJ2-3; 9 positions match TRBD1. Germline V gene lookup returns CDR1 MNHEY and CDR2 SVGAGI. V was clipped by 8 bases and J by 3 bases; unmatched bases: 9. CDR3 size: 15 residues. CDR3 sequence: CASSLTGTGTDTQYF. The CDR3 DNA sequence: TGTGCCAGCTCACTAACCGGGACAGGGACAGATACGCAGTATTTT.

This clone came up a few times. The CDR3 here is CSGGPSGVSYNEQFF. CDR3 nucleotides: TGCAGCGGCGGTCCCAGCGGGGTTTCCTACAATGAGCAGTTCTTC. This sequence joins TRBV29-1 and TRBJ2-1; 7 bases are a match to TRBD2. The CDR3 runs 15 residues. The V and J ends lost 7 bases and 1 base, in that order; junction bases with no gene match: 10. CDR1 is SQVTM, CDR2 ANQGSEA, per germline.

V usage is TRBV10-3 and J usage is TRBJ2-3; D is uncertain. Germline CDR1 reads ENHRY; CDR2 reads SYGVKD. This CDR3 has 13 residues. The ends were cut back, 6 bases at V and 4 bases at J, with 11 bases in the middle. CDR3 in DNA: TGTGCCATCAGGCCCCGAAATTCAGATACGCAGTATTTT. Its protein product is CAIRPRNSDTQYF.

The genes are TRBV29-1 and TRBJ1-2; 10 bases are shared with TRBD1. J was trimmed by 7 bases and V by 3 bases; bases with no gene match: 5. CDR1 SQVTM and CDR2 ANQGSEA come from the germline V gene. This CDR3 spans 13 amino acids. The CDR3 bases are TGCAGCGTTGACTCCCGGACAGGGGGTGGCTACACCTTC. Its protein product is CSVDSRTGGGYTF.

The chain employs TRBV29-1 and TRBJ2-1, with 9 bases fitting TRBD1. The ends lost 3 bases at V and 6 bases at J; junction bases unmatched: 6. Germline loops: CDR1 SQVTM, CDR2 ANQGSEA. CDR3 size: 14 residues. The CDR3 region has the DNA TGCAGCGTTGATACTGGACAGGGGAGCAATGAGCAGTTCTTC. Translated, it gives CSVDTGQGSNEQFF.

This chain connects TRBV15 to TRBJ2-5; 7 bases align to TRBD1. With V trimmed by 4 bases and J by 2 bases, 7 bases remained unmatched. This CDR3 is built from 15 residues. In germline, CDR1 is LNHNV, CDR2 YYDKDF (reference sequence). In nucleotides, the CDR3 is TGTGCCACCAGCACTTCACAGGGGCCACAAGAGACCCAGTACTTC. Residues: CATSTSQGPQETQYF.

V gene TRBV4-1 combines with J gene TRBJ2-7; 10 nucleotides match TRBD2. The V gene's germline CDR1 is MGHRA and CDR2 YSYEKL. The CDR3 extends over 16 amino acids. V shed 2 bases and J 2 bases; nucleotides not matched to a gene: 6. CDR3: CASSQRLAGDTYEQYF. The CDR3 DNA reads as TGCGCCAGCAGCCAAAGGCTAGCGGGGGATACCTACGAGCAGTACTTC.

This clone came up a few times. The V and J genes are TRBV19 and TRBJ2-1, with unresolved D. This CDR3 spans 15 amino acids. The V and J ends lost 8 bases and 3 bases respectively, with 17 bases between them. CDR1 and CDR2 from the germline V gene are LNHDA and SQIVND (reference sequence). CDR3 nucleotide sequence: TGTGCCAGTGGCCGGCGGCAGGTCAACTACAATGAGCAGTTCTTC. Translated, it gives CASGRRQVNYNEQFF.

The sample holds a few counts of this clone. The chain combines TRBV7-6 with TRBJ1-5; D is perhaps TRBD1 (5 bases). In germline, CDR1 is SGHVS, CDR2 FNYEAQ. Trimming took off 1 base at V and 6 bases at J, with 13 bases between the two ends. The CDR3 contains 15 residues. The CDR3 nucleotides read TGTGCCAGCAGCTTAGGGGGCGCCGGGTTTCAGCCCCAGCATTTT. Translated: CASSLGGAGFQPQHF.

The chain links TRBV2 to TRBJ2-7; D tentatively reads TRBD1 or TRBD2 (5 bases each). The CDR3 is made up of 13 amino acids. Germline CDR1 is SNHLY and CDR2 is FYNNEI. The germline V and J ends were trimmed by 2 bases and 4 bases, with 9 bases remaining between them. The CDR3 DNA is TGTGCCAGCAGTGAACTGGGACCTTACGAGCAGTACTTC. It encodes CASSELGPYEQYF.

The CDR3 here is CSQDRANGYTF. CDR3 in DNA: TGCAGTCAAGACAGGGCTAATGGCTACACCTTC. The V and J genes are TRBV20-1 and TRBJ1-2, with 7 bases matching TRBD1. Looked up from germline, CDR1 is DFQATT and CDR2 is SNEGSKA (reference sequence). The CDR3 runs 11 residues. V shed 8 bases, J shed 6 bases, and the junction held 6 bases outside the gene matches.

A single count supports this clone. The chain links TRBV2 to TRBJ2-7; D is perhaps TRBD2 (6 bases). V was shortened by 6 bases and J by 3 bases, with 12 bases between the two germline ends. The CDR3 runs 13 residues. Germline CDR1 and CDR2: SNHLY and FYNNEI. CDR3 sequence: CASRRDGLYEQYF. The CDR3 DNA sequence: TGTGCCAGCAGGCGGGACGGACTCTACGAGCAGTACTTC.

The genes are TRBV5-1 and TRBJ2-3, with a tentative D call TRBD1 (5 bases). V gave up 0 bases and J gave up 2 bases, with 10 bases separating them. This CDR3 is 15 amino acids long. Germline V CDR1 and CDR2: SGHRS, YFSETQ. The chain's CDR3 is CASSLGGHPTDTQYF. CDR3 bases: TGCGCCAGCAGCTTGGGAGGACACCCCACAGATACGCAGTATTTT.

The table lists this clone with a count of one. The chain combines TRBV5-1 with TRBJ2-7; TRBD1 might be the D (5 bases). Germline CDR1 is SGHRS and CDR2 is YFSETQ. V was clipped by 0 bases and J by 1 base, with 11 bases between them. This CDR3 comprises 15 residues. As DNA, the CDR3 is TGCGCCAGCAGCTTGGGGGGCTCGAGATCCTACGAGCAGTACTTC. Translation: CASSLGGSRSYEQYF.

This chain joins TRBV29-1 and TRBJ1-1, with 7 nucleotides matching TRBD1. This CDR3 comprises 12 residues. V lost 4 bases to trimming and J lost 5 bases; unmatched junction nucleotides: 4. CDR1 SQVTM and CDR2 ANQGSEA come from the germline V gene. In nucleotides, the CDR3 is TGCAGCGTTGGCGCAGGGGGGACTGAAGCTTTCTTT. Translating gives CSVGAGGTEAFF. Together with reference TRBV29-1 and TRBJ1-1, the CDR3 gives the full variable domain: SAVISQKPSRDICQRGTSLTIQCQVDSQVTMMFWYRQQPGQSLTLIATANQGSEATYESGFVIDKFPISRPNLTFSTLTVSNMSPEDSSIYLCSVGAGGTEAFFGQGTRLTVV.

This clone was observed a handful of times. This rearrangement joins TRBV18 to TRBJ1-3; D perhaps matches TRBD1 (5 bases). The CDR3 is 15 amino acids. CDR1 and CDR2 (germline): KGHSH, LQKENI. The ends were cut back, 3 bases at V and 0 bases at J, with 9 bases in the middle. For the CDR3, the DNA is TGTGCCAGCTCACCGGGGGTGCGCTCTGGAAACACCATATATTTT. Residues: CASSPGVRSGNTIYF.

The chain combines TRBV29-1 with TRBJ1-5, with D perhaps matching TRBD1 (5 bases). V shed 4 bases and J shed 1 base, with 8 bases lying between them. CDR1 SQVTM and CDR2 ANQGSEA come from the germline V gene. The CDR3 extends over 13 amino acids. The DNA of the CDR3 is TGCAGCGTTGGTGCAGGGAGCAATCAGCCCCAGCATTTT. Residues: CSVGAGSNQPQHF.

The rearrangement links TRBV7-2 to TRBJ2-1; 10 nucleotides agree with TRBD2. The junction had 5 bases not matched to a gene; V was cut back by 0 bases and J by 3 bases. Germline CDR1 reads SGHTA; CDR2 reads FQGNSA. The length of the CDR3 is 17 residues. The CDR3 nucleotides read TGTGCCAGCAGCTTAGCGGCTAGCGGGGGAGGCTACAATGAGCAGTTCTTC. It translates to CASSLAASGGGYNEQFF.

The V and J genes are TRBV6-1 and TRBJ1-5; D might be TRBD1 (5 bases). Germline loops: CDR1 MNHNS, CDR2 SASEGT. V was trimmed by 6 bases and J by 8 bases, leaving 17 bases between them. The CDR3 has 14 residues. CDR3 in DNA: TGTGCCAGCAGGCACCGGGACGGAGGAGAGCCCCAGCATTTT. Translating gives CASRHRDGGEPQHF.

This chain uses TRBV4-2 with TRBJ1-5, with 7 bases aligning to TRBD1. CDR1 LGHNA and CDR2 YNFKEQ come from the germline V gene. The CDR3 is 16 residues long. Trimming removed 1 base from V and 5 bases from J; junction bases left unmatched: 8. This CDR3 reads CASSQAPGQAHQPQHF. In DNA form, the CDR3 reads TGTGCCAGCAGCCAAGCGCCTGGACAGGCCCATCAGCCCCAGCATTTT.

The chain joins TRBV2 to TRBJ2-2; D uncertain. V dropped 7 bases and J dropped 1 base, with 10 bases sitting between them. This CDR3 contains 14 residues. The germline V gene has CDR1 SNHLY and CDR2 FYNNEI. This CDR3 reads CASTAWRNTGELFF. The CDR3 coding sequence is TGTGCCAGCACAGCGTGGAGGAACACCGGGGAGCTGTTTTTT. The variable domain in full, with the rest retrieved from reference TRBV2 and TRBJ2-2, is EPEVTQTPSHQVTQMGQEVILRCVPISNHLYFYWYRQILGQKVEFLVSFYNNEISEKSEIFDDQFSVERPDGSNFTLKIRSTKLEDSAMYFCASTAWRNTGELFFGEGSRLTVL.

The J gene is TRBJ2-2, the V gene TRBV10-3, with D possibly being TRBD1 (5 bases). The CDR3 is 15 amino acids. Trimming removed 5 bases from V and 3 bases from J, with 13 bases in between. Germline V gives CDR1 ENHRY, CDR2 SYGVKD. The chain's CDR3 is CAISRAGKDTGELFF. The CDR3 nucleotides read TGTGCCATCAGTCGGGCAGGGAAGGACACCGGGGAGCTGTTTTTT.

The chain's CDR3 is CASSPRTGRGADTEAFF. The CDR3 nucleotides read TGCGCCAGCAGCCCCCGGACAGGGAGGGGAGCGGACACTGAAGCTTTCTTT. The chain employs TRBV5-1 and TRBJ1-1; TRBD1 agrees at 8 bases. CDR3 length: 17 residues. Germline values: CDR1 SGHRS, CDR2 YFSETQ. The junction had 14 bases not matched to a gene; V was cut back by 4 bases and J by 3 bases.

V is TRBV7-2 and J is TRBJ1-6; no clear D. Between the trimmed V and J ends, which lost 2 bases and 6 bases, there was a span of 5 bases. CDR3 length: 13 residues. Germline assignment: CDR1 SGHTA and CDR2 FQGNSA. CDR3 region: CASSLFRNSPLHF. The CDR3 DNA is TGTGCCAGCAGCTTATTTCGTAATTCACCCCTCCACTTT. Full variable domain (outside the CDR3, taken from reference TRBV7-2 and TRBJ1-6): GAGVSQSPSNKVTEKGKDVELRCDPISGHTALYWYRQSLGQGLEFLIYFQGNSAPDKSGLPSDRFSAERTGGSVSTLTIQRTQQEDSAVYLCASSLFRNSPLHFGNGTRLTVT.

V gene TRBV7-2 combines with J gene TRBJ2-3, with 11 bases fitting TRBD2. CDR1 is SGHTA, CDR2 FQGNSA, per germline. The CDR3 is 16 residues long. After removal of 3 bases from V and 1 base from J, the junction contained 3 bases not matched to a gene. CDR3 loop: CASSLVGLAGTDTQYF. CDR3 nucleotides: TGTGCCAGCAGCTTGGTGGGACTAGCGGGCACAGATACGCAGTATTTT. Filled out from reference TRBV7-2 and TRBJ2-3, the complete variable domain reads GAGVSQSPSNKVTEKGKDVELRCDPISGHTALYWYRQSLGQGLEFLIYFQGNSAPDKSGLPSDRFSAERTGGSVSTLTIQRTQQEDSAVYLCASSLVGLAGTDTQYFGPGTRLTVL.

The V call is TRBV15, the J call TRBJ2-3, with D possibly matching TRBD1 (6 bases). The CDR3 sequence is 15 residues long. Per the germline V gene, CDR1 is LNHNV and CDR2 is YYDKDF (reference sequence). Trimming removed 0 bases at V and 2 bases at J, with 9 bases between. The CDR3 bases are TGTGCCACCAGCAGAGACAGGGGCCTCACAGATACGCAGTATTTT. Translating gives CATSRDRGLTDTQYF.